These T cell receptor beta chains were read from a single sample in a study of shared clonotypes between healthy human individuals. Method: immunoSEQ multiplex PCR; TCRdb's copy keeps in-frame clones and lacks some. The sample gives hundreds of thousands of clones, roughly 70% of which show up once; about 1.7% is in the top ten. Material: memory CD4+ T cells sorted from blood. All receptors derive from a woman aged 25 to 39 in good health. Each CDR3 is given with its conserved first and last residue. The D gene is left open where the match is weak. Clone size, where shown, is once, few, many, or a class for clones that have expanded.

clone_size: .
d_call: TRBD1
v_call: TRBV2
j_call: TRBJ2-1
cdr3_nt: TGTGCCAGCAGGACGAACAGGGGGCCCCCTTCGGATGAGCAGTTCTTC
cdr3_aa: CASRTNRGPPSDEQFF

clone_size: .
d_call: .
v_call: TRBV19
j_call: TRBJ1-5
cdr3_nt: TGTGCCAGTAGTACATCAGGGGCTCGCAATCAGCCCCAGCATTTT
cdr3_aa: CASSTSGARNQPQHF

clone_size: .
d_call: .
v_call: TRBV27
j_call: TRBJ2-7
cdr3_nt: TGTGCCAGCAGTCCAACAGGGAGTTCCTACGAGCAGTACTTC
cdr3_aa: CASSPTGSSYEQYF

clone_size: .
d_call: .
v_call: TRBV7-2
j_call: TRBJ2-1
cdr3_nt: TGTGCCAGCAGCCCCGTAGCGGGAGCCACAGGGGGTAACAATGAGCAGTTCTTC
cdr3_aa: CASSPVAGATGGNNEQFF

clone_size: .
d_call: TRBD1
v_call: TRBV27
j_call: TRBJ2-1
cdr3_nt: TGTGCCAGCACCCAGGGGGCAGGAGTCAATGAGCAGTTCTTC
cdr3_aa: CASTQGAGVNEQFF

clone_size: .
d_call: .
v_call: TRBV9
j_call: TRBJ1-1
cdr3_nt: TGTGCCAGCAGCTATAGTAGATACAGTAAGGGAACTGAAGCTTTCTTT
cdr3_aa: CASSYSRYSKGTEAFF

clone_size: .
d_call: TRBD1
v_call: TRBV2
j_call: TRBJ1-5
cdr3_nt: TGTGCCAGCAGTCAAGCAGGGACAGGTCAGCCCCAGCATTTT
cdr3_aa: CASSQAGTGQPQHF

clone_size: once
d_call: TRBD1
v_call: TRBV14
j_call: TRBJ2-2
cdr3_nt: TGTGCCAGCAGCCTGGGGGACAGGGTCACCGGGGAGCTGTTTTTT
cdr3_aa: CASSLGDRVTGELFF

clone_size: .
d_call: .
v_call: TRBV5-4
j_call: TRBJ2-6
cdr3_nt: TGTGCCAGCAGGTTTGAATCTGGGGCCAACGTCCTGACTTTC
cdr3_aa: CASRFESGANVLTF

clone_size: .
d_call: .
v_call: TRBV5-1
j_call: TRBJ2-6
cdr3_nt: TGCGCCAGCAGCACCCCAAGTGCTGGGGCCAACGTCCTGACTTTC
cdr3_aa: CASSTPSAGANVLTF

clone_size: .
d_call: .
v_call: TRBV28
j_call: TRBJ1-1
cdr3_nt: TGTGCCAGCAGAAGCTACATGAACACTGAAGCTTTCTTT
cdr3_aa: CASRSYMNTEAFF

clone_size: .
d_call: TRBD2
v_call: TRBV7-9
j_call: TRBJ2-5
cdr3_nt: TGTGCCAGCAGCTTAGGACCAACTAGCGCTCAAGAGACCCAGTACTTC
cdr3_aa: CASSLGPTSAQETQYF

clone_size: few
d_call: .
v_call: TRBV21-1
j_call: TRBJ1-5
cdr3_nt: TGTGCCAGCAGCATACTAGGGTTTTATAGCAATCAGCCCCAGCATTTT
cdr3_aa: CASSILGFYSNQPQHF

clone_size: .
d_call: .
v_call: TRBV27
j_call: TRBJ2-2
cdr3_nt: TGTGCCAGCAGGTCCCAGGGAAAACTCAACACCGGGGAGCTGTTTTTT
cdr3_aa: CASRSQGKLNTGELFF

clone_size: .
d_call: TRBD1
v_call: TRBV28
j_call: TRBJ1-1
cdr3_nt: TGTGCCAGCAGATCCGGGACAGGGGGCGCGAGAAACACTGAAGCTTTCTTT
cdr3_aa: CASRSGTGGARNTEAFF

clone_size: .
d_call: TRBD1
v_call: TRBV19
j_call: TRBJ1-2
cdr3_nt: TGTGCCAGTACTGACCCCGGGACAGGGGATTATGGCTACACCTTC
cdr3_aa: CASTDPGTGDYGYTF

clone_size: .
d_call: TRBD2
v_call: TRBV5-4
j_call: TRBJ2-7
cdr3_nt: TGTGCCAGCAGCTTGGGGTTAGCGGGGGGCTCCTACGAGCAGTACTTC
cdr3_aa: CASSLGLAGGSYEQYF

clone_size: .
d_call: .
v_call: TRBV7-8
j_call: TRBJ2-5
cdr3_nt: TGTGCCAGCAGCTTAGTTCAGCCCAAAGAGACCCAGTACTTC
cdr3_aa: CASSLVQPKETQYF

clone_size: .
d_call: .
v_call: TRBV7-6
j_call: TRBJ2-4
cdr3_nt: TGTGCCAGCAGCTTCGAAGGGACTGACGGGGTTCAGTACTTC
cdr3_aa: CASSFEGTDGVQYF

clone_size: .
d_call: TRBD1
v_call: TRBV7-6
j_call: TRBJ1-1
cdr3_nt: TGTGCCAGCAGCTTATATCCCCCGGGACAGGAGGGGAACACTGAAGCTTTCTTT
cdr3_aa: CASSLYPPGQEGNTEAFF

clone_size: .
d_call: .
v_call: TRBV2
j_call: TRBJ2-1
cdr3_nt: TGTGCCAGCAATTACCTTAGGGGCAATGAGCAGTTCTTC
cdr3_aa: CASNYLRGNEQFF

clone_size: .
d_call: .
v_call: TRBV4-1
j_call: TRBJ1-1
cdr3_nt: TGCGCCAGCAGCCAAGCTGCCCAGGTCGGACAGATGAACACTGAAGCTTTCTTT
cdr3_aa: CASSQAAQVGQMNTEAFF

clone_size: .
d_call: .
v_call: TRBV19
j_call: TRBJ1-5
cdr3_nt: TGTGCCAGCGACGATATCAGGGGAAGCAATCAGCCCCAGCATTTT
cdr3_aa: CASDDIRGSNQPQHF

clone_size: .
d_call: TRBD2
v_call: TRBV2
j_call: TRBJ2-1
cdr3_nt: TGTGCCAGCCCTAGCGGGAGCGGTCGAGTGCAGTTCTTC
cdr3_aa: CASPSGSGRVQFF

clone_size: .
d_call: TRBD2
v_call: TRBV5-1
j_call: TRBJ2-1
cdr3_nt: TGCGCCAGCAGCTTAGGGACTAGCGGGATCGGTGAGCAGTTCTTC
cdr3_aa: CASSLGTSGIGEQFF

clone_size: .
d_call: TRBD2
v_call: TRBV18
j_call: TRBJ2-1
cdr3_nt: TGTGCCAGCTCACTGGGGACTAGCGGTTACAATGAGCAGTTCTTC
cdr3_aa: CASSLGTSGYNEQFF

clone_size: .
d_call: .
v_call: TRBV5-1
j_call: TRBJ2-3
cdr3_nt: TGCGCCAGCAGCTTGCGCTACGGGCACACAGATACGCAGTATTTT
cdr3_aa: CASSLRYGHTDTQYF